The next 2 T cell receptor beta chains were all read from a single sample in a study of T cell changes during pregnancy in multiple sclerosis (dated by TCRdb to between 2018 and 2021). Libraries were built with the immunoSEQ multiplex PCR assay. The table comes from immuneACCESS by way of TCRdb, which keeps in-frame sequences with V and J called. Part of the clones is missing from these tables; in studies checked, under half for an unresolved V gene and the rest for unknown reasons. The sample table shows under 80,000 clones, and 91% are seen once. The ten largest make up approximately 1.5% of the sample. The sample was peripheral blood, taken in the second trimester of pregnancy. Receptors were obtained from a female donor with multiple sclerosis, enrolled in a pregnancy study.

The J gene is TRBJ2-1, the V gene TRBV5-6; 11 nucleotides match TRBD2. This CDR3 comprises 15 residues. J lost 4 bases, V lost 3 bases, and 3 bases had no gene match. Per germline, CDR1 SGHDT and CDR2 YYEEEE. The chain's CDR3 is CASSSSGGTYNEQFF. The CDR3 DNA is TGTGCCAGCAGCTCTAGCGGGGGGACATACAATGAGCAGTTCTTC.

The gene calls are TRBV9 and TRBJ1-5; D call uncertain. CDR1 is SGDLS and CDR2 is YYNGEE in the germline V gene. The germline V and J ends were trimmed by 0 bases and 4 bases, with 11 bases remaining between them. The CDR3 consists of 15 residues. The CDR3 reads CASSVGGILNQPQHF. As DNA, the CDR3 is TGTGCCAGCAGCGTAGGAGGAATCTTAAATCAGCCCCAGCATTTT.